This TCR beta chain comes out of a study of cytotoxic CD8 clonotypes in ibrutinib-treated CLL. About the study: Productive templates per sample averaged approximately 240,000; productive rearrangements, approximately 96,000.

Trimming cost V 0 bases and J 7 bases, with 15 bases left between them. Germline CDR1 LGHNA, CDR2 YNFKEQ. The CDR3 contains 16 residues. Generated by immunoSEQ multiplex PCR, the TCRdb table keeps only in-frame clones and is missing some. The repertoire holds roughly 220,000 clones, about four fifths seen once, with roughly 10% in the top ten. The clonotype originates from a human donor with chronic lymphocytic leukemia. The chain employs TRBV4-2 and TRBJ1-4; D might be TRBD1 (6 bases). The sequenced sample was PBMCs, obtained after 12 months of ibrutinib treatment. CDR3 loop: CASSQDRGQGGEKLFF. The CDR3 bases are TGTGCCAGCAGCCAAGATCGAGGACAAGGGGGTGAAAAACTGTTTTTT.